This entry lists 12 T cell receptor beta chains sequenced from one sample in a study of blood T cell repertoires in COVID-19. Only in-frame clones appear in the TCRdb table, and some are missing; sequencing was by immunoSEQ multiplex PCR. The sample consists of roughly 350,000 clones, about 87% of them appearing once. The sample comprised peripheral blood. The origin of the receptors is a woman aged 45 to 65 with COVID-19, enrolled during active disease.

The chain is built from TRBV5-4 and TRBJ2-7; 7 nucleotides agree with TRBD2. The CDR3 runs 14 residues. J lost 3 bases, V lost 1 base, and 4 bases had no gene match. In germline, CDR1 is SGHNT, CDR2 YYREEE (reference sequence). The CDR3: CASSLRRGFYEQYF. DNA for the CDR3: TGTGCCAGCAGCTTGCGGCGGGGGTTCTACGAGCAGTACTTC.

This chain joins TRBV5-4 and TRBJ2-3, with 8 positions matching TRBD1. From germline, CDR1 is SGHNT and CDR2 YYREEE (reference sequence). V was clipped by 0 bases and J by 4 bases; unmatched bases: 4. The CDR3 consists of 15 residues. CDR3 bases: TGTGCCAGCAGCTTGGACAGGGGGTTTTCAGATACGCAGTATTTT. This codes for CASSLDRGFSDTQYF.

This chain links TRBV5-6 with TRBJ1-6, with 7 bases fitting TRBD1. Germline lookup yields CDR1 SGHDT and CDR2 YYEEEE. V lost 0 bases, J lost 7 bases, and 4 bases stayed unmatched. The CDR3 is made up of 15 amino acids. The CDR3 here is CASSLGGQANSPLHF. The CDR3 nucleotides read TGTGCCAGCAGCTTGGGCGGACAGGCGAATTCACCCCTCCACTTT.

The V call is TRBV18, the J call TRBJ2-7, with a tentative D call TRBD2 (5 bases). CDR1 KGHSH and CDR2 LQKENI come from the germline V gene. Trimming removed 2 bases at V and 6 bases at J, with 11 bases between. The CDR3 contains 13 residues. CDR3 protein: CASSPARRFEQYF. The CDR3 DNA is TGTGCCAGCTCACCAGCCAGGAGGTTCGAGCAGTACTTC.

This clone was detected once. The CDR3 loop is CSVRQGASKDTQYF. The CDR3 bases are TGCAGCGTCCGACAGGGGGCTTCTAAAGATACGCAGTATTTT. V usage is TRBV29-1 and J usage is TRBJ2-3; TRBD1 agrees at 10 bases. Trimming cost V 6 bases and J 5 bases; bases outside gene matches: 8. Germline V CDR1 and CDR2: SQVTM, ANQGSEA. The length of the CDR3 is 14 residues.

This chain connects TRBV6-2 or TRBV6-3 to TRBJ2-6; no firm D call. V gave up 5 bases and J gave up 0 bases, with 5 bases separating them. This CDR3 has 14 residues. Per germline, CDR1 MNHEY and CDR2 SVGEGT. This CDR3 is CASSIDSGANVLTF. The CDR3 DNA sequence: TGTGCCAGCAGTATAGACTCTGGGGCCAACGTCCTGACTTTC.

The table lists this clone with a few counts. CDR3 nucleotide sequence: TGTGCCAGCAGCCAAACAGTAAATGGTGGCTACACCTTC. Protein product: CASSQTVNGGYTF. The chain employs TRBV16 and TRBJ1-2; no reliable D call. This CDR3 contains 13 residues. From germline, CDR1 is KGHSY and CDR2 FQNENV. Trimming removed 2 bases from V and 7 bases from J, with 11 bases in between.

The rearrangement joins TRBV5-1 to TRBJ2-7; D gene uncertain. Trimming removed 0 bases at V and 4 bases at J, with 14 bases between. CDR1 and CDR2 (germline): SGHRS, YFSETQ. The CDR3 is 15 residues long. CDR3 loop: CASSLDLVSIYEQYF. In DNA form, the CDR3 reads TGCGCCAGCAGCTTGGACCTAGTTAGCATTTACGAGCAGTACTTC.

The chain combines TRBV9 with TRBJ2-7; D perhaps matches TRBD2 (6 bases). This CDR3 contains 13 residues. With 0 bases removed from V and 6 bases from J, the gap between germline ends came to 10 bases. The germline V gene encodes CDR1 SGDLS and CDR2 YYNGEE. As DNA, the CDR3 is TGTGCCAGCAGCGTAGTGGCCGGGGGCGAGCAGTACTTC. It is translated as CASSVVAGGEQYF.

The chain employs TRBV20-1 and TRBJ1-3, with D unresolved. V was clipped by 3 bases and J by 4 bases, with 13 bases between them. The length of the CDR3 is 14 residues. The germline V gene has CDR1 DFQATT and CDR2 SNEGSKA (reference sequence). CDR3 amino acids: CSASAKSRGNTIYF. CDR3 bases: TGCAGTGCTAGTGCGAAATCCCGGGGAAACACCATATATTTT.

The chain combines TRBV10-2 with TRBJ2-7, with D perhaps matching TRBD1 (6 bases). V was shortened by 3 bases and J by 0 bases, with 12 bases between the two germline ends. CDR3 length: 15 residues. Germline CDR1 WSHSY, CDR2 SAAADI. CDR3 sequence: CASSEDRYPSYEQYF. The CDR3 DNA reads TGCGCCAGCAGTGAAGACAGGTACCCCTCCTACGAGCAGTACTTC.

The J gene is TRBJ2-7, the V gene TRBV7-2; D possibly corresponds to TRBD1 (5 bases). CDR1 is SGHTA and CDR2 is FQGNSA in the germline V gene. Trimming pared 5 bases from V and 4 bases from J, leaving 12 bases between. The CDR3 consists of 13 residues. The CDR3 nucleotides read TGTGCCAGCAGCCCAGGGCAGGAGTACGAGCAGTACTTC. It is translated as CASSPGQEYEQYF.